These 7 T cell receptor beta chains share one sample of origin, sequenced in a study of T cells after somatic rescue of genetic block. Assay used: immunoSEQ multiplex PCR; TCRdb lists only in-frame clones, some missing. The table includes tens of thousands of clones, around 90% detected once. The specimen was peripheral blood mononuclear cells (PBMCs). The receptors come from a man aged 30 to 39.

The gene calls are TRBV5-1 and TRBJ2-3, with no clear D. The CDR3 loop spans 15 amino acids. Trimming took off 0 bases at V and 0 bases at J, with 8 bases between the two ends. Germline V CDR1 and CDR2: SGHRS, YFSETQ. The CDR3 bases are TGCGCCAGCAGCTTGGGGGCTACTAGCACAGATACGCAGTATTTT. This translates into CASSLGATSTDTQYF.

The genes are TRBV6-5 and TRBJ2-5; maybe TRBD1 (7 bases). V was shortened by 7 bases and J by 5 bases, with 17 bases between the two germline ends. Germline V gene data show CDR1 as MNHEY and CDR2 as SVGAGI. CDR3 length equals 14 residues. The CDR3 loop reads CASTKQGRYETQYF. The CDR3, as DNA: TGTGCCAGCACTAAACAGGGGAGGTACGAGACCCAGTACTTC.

This sequence joins TRBV18 and TRBJ2-3; TRBD2 agrees at 9 bases. The V segment lost 5 bases and the J segment 5 bases; nucleotides outside the gene matches: 8. The CDR3 is 15 residues long. In germline, CDR1 is KGHSH, CDR2 LQKENI. CDR3 loop: CASSYVVSGGDTQYF. CDR3 sequence (DNA): TGTGCCAGCTCATACGTCGTTAGCGGGGGAGATACGCAGTATTTT. The entire variable domain, with the rest obtained from reference TRBV18 and TRBJ2-3, is as follows: NAGVMQNPRHLVRRRGQEARLRCSPMKGHSHVYWYRQLPEEGLKFMVYLQKENIIDESGMPKERFSAEFPKEGPSILRIQQVVRGDSAAYFCASSYVVSGGDTQYFGPGTRLTVL.

This chain uses TRBV19 with TRBJ1-1, with D possibly being TRBD1 (5 bases). This CDR3 has 15 residues. Germline loops: CDR1 LNHDA, CDR2 SQIVND (reference sequence). Trimming pared 5 bases from V and 0 bases from J, leaving 13 bases between. The DNA for the CDR3 is TGTGCCAGTAGTGCCAGCTGGGGGGTGAACACTGAAGCTTTCTTT. It codes for CASSASWGVNTEAFF.

The chain combines TRBV27 with TRBJ1-1; D not certain. This CDR3 is built from 13 residues. V was clipped by 0 bases and J by 10 bases, with 12 bases between them. Germline lookup yields CDR1 MNHEY and CDR2 SMNVEV (reference sequence). The CDR3 DNA is TGTGCCAGCAGTTTATCGGTATTAGAGGTAGCTTTCTTT. This codes for CASSLSVLEVAFF.

The chain links TRBV27 to TRBJ1-1; 10 nucleotides align to TRBD1. With 6 bases clipped from V and 4 bases from J, the junction kept 2 bases outside the gene matches. Germline V gene sequence: CDR1 MNHEY, CDR2 SMNVEV (reference sequence). The CDR3 runs to 13 residues. The CDR3 bases are TGTGCCAGCAGGCGACAGGGGGCCACTGAAGCTTTCTTT. Encoded protein: CASRRQGATEAFF.

This chain's CDR3 is CASSLQGTDNEQFF. CDR3 coding DNA: TGTGCCAGCAGCTTACAGGGAACGGACAATGAGCAGTTCTTC. This sequence joins TRBV7-3 and TRBJ2-1, with D perhaps TRBD1 (5 bases). The germline V gene has CDR1 SGHTA and CDR2 FQGTGA. V dropped 2 bases and J dropped 5 bases, with 10 bases sitting between them. CDR3 length: 14 residues.